This T cell receptor beta chain was retrieved from a study of a mutant IDH1 vaccine in newly diagnosed glioma. As for the study in general: All eight of the vaccinations patients received fell in weeks 1, 3, 5, 7, 11, 15, 19 and 23. Vaccines were begun 4-6 weeks after radiotherapy alone, or with temozolomide cycles.

Here immunoSEQ multiplex PCR was the method, and the copy in TCRdb shows in-frame clones only, minus some. The data show some 64,000 clones, around 80% seen once. Described time point: week 11, during vaccination. Every vaccination contained 300 ug of the mutant IDH1 20-mer peptide and was paired with topical imiquimod. The study enrolled donors with new WHO grade 3 or 4 IDH1-mutant, ATRX-lost astrocytomas. Concerning this clone: Antigen specificity is unknown.

The sample here was PBMCs, taken from a glioma patient whose treatment included an IDH1 peptide vaccine. The source of this sequence is a man aged 50 to 59 with glioma.

The CDR3: CASRGEGASETQYF. CDR3 coding DNA: TGCGCCAGCAGAGGGGAGGGGGCGTCGGAGACCCAGTACTTC. The chain carries TRBV5-1 and TRBJ2-5; perhaps D is TRBD1 or TRBD2 (7 bases each). The CDR3 runs 14 residues. V dropped 5 bases and J dropped 5 bases, with 16 bases sitting between them. The germline gives CDR1 SGHRS, CDR2 YFSETQ.